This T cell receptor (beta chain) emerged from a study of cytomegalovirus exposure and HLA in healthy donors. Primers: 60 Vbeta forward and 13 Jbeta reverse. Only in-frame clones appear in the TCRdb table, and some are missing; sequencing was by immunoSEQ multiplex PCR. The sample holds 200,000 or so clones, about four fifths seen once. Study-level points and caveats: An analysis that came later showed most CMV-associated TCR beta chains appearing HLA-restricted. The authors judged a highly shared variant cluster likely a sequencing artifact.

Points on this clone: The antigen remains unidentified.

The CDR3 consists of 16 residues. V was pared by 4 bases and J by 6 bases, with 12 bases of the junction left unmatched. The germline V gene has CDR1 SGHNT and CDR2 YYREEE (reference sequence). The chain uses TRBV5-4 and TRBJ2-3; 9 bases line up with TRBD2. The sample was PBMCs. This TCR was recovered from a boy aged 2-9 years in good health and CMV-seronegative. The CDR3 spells CASSPLGGGAFDTQYF. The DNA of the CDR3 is TGTGCCAGCAGCCCCCTGGGCGGGGGGGCCTTTGATACGCAGTATTTT.